This T cell receptor beta chain originates from a study of CD8+ T cells in alopecia areata. The study's findings and limits: Lesional scalp, notably in alopecia totalis/universalis, had clonality above that of normal scalp. Baseline CD8+ expansion's link to response remains uncertain, as there was one nonresponder.

The sequencing template was cDNA reverse transcribed from extracted RNA. Assay: immunoSEQ multiplex PCR; the TCRdb copy retains only in-frame clones and omits some. The sample holds more than 100,000 clones, 53% seen once. Treatment noted: oral pan-JAK inhibitor, 5-10 mg twice daily. Specimens obtained from alopecia areata patients comprised lesional scalp punch biopsies and peripheral blood. The sample holds a few counts of this clone. Its specificity is unknown. The sequencing here drew on CD4+ T cells sorted from blood, taken at week 4, from a patient treated with tofacitinib. The receptor was derived from a human donor with alopecia areata.

The CDR3 DNA is TGTGCCAGTAGAATTGCAGATTCAGATACGCAGTATTTT. This sequence encodes CASRIADSDTQYF. The V gene is TRBV19, the J gene TRBJ2-3, with D unclear. Germline assignment: CDR1 LNHDA and CDR2 SQIVND (reference sequence). The ends were cut back, 6 bases at V and 4 bases at J, with 11 bases in the middle. The CDR3 covers 13 residues.